Presented here are 28 T cell receptor beta chains from one specimen sequenced in a study of T cells in Graves' hyperthyroidism and ophthalmopathy. RNA transcripts yielded amplified TCR beta CDR3 regions. The HTBI set primed first-round TCR CDR3 RT-PCR. In TCRdb, the multiplex PCR reads were re-called with MiXCR into one record per CDR3 protein. The top ten clones hold 7.8% of a sample with roughly 290,000 distinct CDR3 sequences, roughly 14% of them seen once. The sequenced sample consisted of blood. Receptor source: a woman aged 25 to 39 with Graves' hyperthyroidism that later progressed to Graves' ophthalmopathy.

The V gene is TRBV7-2, the J gene TRBJ2-7; D possibly corresponds to TRBD1 (5 bases). The germline V and J ends were trimmed by 5 bases and 0 bases, with 20 bases remaining between them. In germline, CDR1 is SGHTA, CDR2 FQGNSA. The CDR3 is 17 residues long. In DNA, the CDR3 is TGTGCCAGCAGCCCCAAGTCTCACAGGACACGCTCCTACGAGCAGTACTTC. Translated: CASSPKSHRTRSYEQYF. The complete variable domain, with remaining parts taken from reference TRBV7-2 and TRBJ2-7, reads GAGVSQSPSNKVTEKGKDVELRCDPISGHTALYWYRQSLGQGLEFLIYFQGNSAPDKSGLPSDRFSAERTGGSVSTLTIQRTQQEDSAVYLCASSPKSHRTRSYEQYFGPGTRLTVT.

The table lists this clonotype with many counts. The V and J genes are TRBV27 and TRBJ2-1, with D perhaps TRBD1 (7 bases). V gave up 2 bases and J gave up 6 bases, with 17 bases separating them. The CDR3 has 16 residues. CDR1 is MNHEY and CDR2 is SMNVEV in the germline V gene (reference sequence). The CDR3 reads CASSLIAGGRVNEQFF. In DNA, the CDR3 is TGTGCCAGCAGTTTAATCGCAGGGGGGCGGGTCAATGAGCAGTTCTTC.

The chain carries TRBV6-4 and TRBJ2-5, with a tentative D call TRBD1 (6 bases). The germline gives CDR1 MRHNA, CDR2 SNTAGT. V was trimmed by 1 base and J by 4 bases, leaving 10 bases between them. CDR3 length: 14 amino acids. The CDR3 coding sequence is TGTGCCAGCAGTGACTTGGGACAAGGAGAGACCCAGTACTTC. As protein: CASSDLGQGETQYF.

This clonotype was seen more than once but under ten times. This chain uses TRBV28 with TRBJ1-5; TRBD1 is a possible D gene (5 bases). Trimming shortened V by 7 bases and J by 0 bases, and 13 bases separated the two germline ends. Germline V gene data show CDR1 as MDHEN and CDR2 as SYDVKM. The CDR3 contains 15 residues. The CDR3 nucleotides read TGTGCCAGCAAAACGACAGAATATAGCAATCAGCCCCAGCATTTT. Its translation is CASKTTEYSNQPQHF.

This clonotype was picked up many times. The V gene is TRBV28, the J gene TRBJ2-3; 13 nucleotides match TRBD2. The CDR3 length is 18 residues. Germline trimming cut 5 bases from V and 3 bases from J; bases unmatched to any gene: 11. From germline, CDR1 is MDHEN and CDR2 SYDVKM. CDR3 in amino acids: CASSLQLAGGPRTDTQYF. In DNA, the CDR3 is TGTGCCAGCAGTCTCCAACTAGCGGGAGGGCCAAGGACAGATACGCAGTATTTT.

In its sample, this clonotype was seen a few times. The chain recombines TRBV3-1 with TRBJ2-5, with 7 positions matching TRBD2. With 4 bases clipped from V and 5 bases from J, the junction kept 10 bases outside the gene matches. The V gene's germline CDR1 is LGHDT and CDR2 YNNKEL (reference sequence). The CDR3 is 15 amino acids. CDR3 DNA: TGTGCCAGCAGCCTTGTGGGAGGGCCCCGGGAGACCCAGTACTTC. Its translation: CASSLVGGPRETQYF.

There are many counts of this clonotype. The chain recombines TRBV6-1 with TRBJ1-4, with no clear D. This CDR3 is 15 amino acids long. Germline lookup yields CDR1 MNHNS and CDR2 SASEGT. Trimming stripped 1 base from V and 7 bases from J, with 13 bases between. CDR3 nucleotides: TGTGCCAGCAGTGAAGGGGCTCTTGGACTTGAAAAACTGTTTTTT. Translated, it gives CASSEGALGLEKLFF.

This clonotype was detected ten times or more. The chain uses TRBV30 and TRBJ1-1, with 7 nucleotides matching TRBD1. V lost 2 bases to trimming and J lost 1 base; unmatched junction nucleotides: 4. From germline, CDR1 is GTSNPN and CDR2 SVGIG (reference sequence). The CDR3 spans 14 residues. For the CDR3, the DNA is TGTGCCTGGAGTCTCGGGACAGCGAACACTGAAGCTTTCTTT. Translation: CAWSLGTANTEAFF.

This chain links TRBV18 with TRBJ2-1; D is ambiguous. In germline, CDR1 is KGHSH, CDR2 LQKENI. Trimming left V 1 base short and J 4 bases short, with 8 bases between. The CDR3 spans 14 residues. The CDR3 protein is CASSPLSTYNEQFF. Here the CDR3 DNA reads TGTGCCAGCTCACCACTTTCGACATACAATGAGCAGTTCTTC.

This clonotype was detected only a few times. The genes are TRBV20-1 and TRBJ2-7; 13 bases fit TRBD2. The V and J ends lost 5 bases and 6 bases, in that order; junction bases with no gene match: 16. Germline loops: CDR1 DFQATT, CDR2 SNEGSKA (reference sequence). The CDR3 covers 17 residues. In DNA, the CDR3 is TGCAGTGCTGCTGGGACTAGCGGGGACTACGGTCGGGTCGAGCAGTACTTC. Protein sequence: CSAAGTSGDYGRVEQYF.

J is TRBJ2-1 and V is TRBV19, with 8 bases lining up with TRBD2. The length of the CDR3 is 15 residues. CDR1 and CDR2 from the germline V gene are LNHDA and SQIVND (reference sequence). Losses at the gene ends were 5 bases for V and 7 bases for J; bases not matched to a gene: 10. DNA for the CDR3: TGTGCCAGTAGTTCCCCTCCGGGAGGGCGGAATGAGCAGTTCTTC. Translated, it gives CASSSPPGGRNEQFF.

This clonotype was picked up a small number of times. The chain joins TRBV19 to TRBJ2-6; 8 bases fit TRBD1. Germline V gene lookup returns CDR1 LNHDA and CDR2 SQIVND (reference sequence). The J segment lost 2 bases and the V segment lost 3 bases, leaving 0 bases of the junction unmatched. This CDR3 is 15 amino acids long. The CDR3 DNA reads TGTGCCAGTAGTATGGACAGGGCTGGGGCCAACGTCCTGACTTTC. The encoded protein is CASSMDRAGANVLTF.

In this sample, this clonotype turned up many times. The chain uses TRBV6-1 and TRBJ2-1; unclear D gene. V was pared by 2 bases and J by 1 base, with 6 bases between. This CDR3 has 14 residues. Looked up from germline, CDR1 is MNHNS and CDR2 is SASEGT. CDR3 sequence (DNA): TGTGCCAGCAGTGAACTGGCTTCCTACAATGAGCAGTTCTTC. This gives the protein CASSELASYNEQFF.

CDR3: CASSLGSFREETQYF. CDR3 nucleotides: TGTGCCAGCAGCTTAGGTAGTTTTCGGGAAGAGACCCAGTACTTC. The chain combines TRBV11-3 with TRBJ2-5, with D uncertain. From germline, CDR1 is SGHNT and CDR2 YENEEA. The CDR3 is made up of 15 amino acids. Trimming took off 1 base at V and 3 bases at J, with 12 bases between the two ends.

This clonotype was detected only a few times. The genes are TRBV6-5 and TRBJ1-1; perhaps TRBD1 as D (5 bases). V was trimmed by 4 bases and J by 1 base, leaving 13 bases between them. Germline-derived CDR1 and CDR2 are MNHEY and SVGAGI. This CDR3 region has 15 residues. The CDR3 DNA sequence: TGTGCCAGCAGTTCCGTTCGGGACGAGAACACTGAAGCTTTCTTT. Translating gives CASSSVRDENTEAFF.

At least ten counts were recorded for this clonotype. The chain joins TRBV14 to TRBJ2-3; 7 nucleotides agree with TRBD2. The germline gives CDR1 SGHDN, CDR2 FVKESK. The ends lost 0 bases at V and 3 bases at J; junction bases unmatched: 6. This CDR3 is built from 16 residues. CDR3 sequence: CASSQEPGGVTDTQYF. The CDR3 region has the DNA TGTGCCAGCAGCCAAGAACCGGGAGGCGTTACAGATACGCAGTATTTT.

This chain joins TRBV28 and TRBJ2-2; D gene uncertain. The ends were cut back, 7 bases at V and 5 bases at J, with 14 bases in the middle. The CDR3 loop spans 14 amino acids. Germline V gene data show CDR1 as MDHEN and CDR2 as SYDVKM. The CDR3 DNA is TGTGCCAGCACTCCCCGGTCGGAGACCGGGGAGCTGTTTTTT. It yields the protein CASTPRSETGELFF.

This clonotype was picked up a small number of times. The V and J genes are TRBV20-1 and TRBJ2-3; 10 bases align to TRBD1. Germline CDR1 DFQATT, CDR2 SNEGSKA (reference sequence). V was clipped by 0 bases and J by 5 bases; unmatched bases: 8. The CDR3 consists of 16 residues. In DNA, the CDR3 is TGCAGTGCTAGAGACCACAGGACAGGGGGGCAAGATACGCAGTATTTT. Protein product: CSARDHRTGGQDTQYF.

On this clonotype itself: The junction differs from germline at one of its ends, possibly a read error. The rearrangement links TRBV7-3 to TRBJ2-2, with a tentative D call TRBD1 (8 bases). CDR1 SGHTA and CDR2 FQGTGA come from the germline V gene. The CDR3 runs to 14 residues. The CDR3 region has the DNA TGTGCCAGCAGCTCACAGGGGGGGACCGGGCAGCTGTTTTTT. This sequence encodes CASSSQGGTGQLFF.

With regard to this clonotype: A much bigger clone sits one base away, suggesting this may be a read error. The genes are TRBV5-6 and TRBJ2-7; 12 bases match TRBD2. There are 15 residues in the CDR3. J lost 2 bases, V lost 2 bases, and 2 bases had no gene match. Germline CDR1 is SGHDT and CDR2 is YYEEEE. The CDR3 DNA sequence: TGTGCCAGCAGCTTTACTAGCGGGAGGCCCTACGAGCAGTACTTC. Its translation: CASSFTSGRPYEQYF.

In its sample, this clonotype was seen many times. This chain uses TRBV5-7 with TRBJ2-7; tentatively, D is TRBD1 (6 bases). TRBV5-7 is known as an ORF, though its function is uncertain. The CDR3 spans 13 residues. With 2 bases removed from V and 6 bases from J, the gap between germline ends came to 12 bases. Here the CDR3 reads CASSFRQVGEQYF. DNA of the CDR3: TGTGCCAGCAGCTTCCGACAGGTTGGCGAGCAGTACTTC.

This clonotype appeared many times. The rearrangement joins TRBV4-3 to TRBJ2-7; D is ambiguous. Germline V gene data show CDR1 as LGHNA and CDR2 as YSLEER. The CDR3 has 13 amino acids. Between the trimmed V and J ends, which lost 0 bases and 3 bases, there was a span of 6 bases. CDR3: CASSQEMGYEQYF. The CDR3 nucleotides read TGCGCCAGCAGCCAAGAAATGGGCTACGAGCAGTACTTC.

In its sample, this clonotype was seen many times. The chain employs TRBV6-1 and TRBJ1-2, with a possible D match to TRBD1 (5 bases). The V end lost 5 bases, the J end lost 12 bases, and 19 bases lay between the germline ends. The CDR3 length is 13 residues. Looked up from germline, CDR1 is MNHNS and CDR2 is SASEGT. The CDR3 region has the DNA TGTGCCAGCAGTACCCGGGGCTCTCCGAAGAACACCTTC. Protein: CASSTRGSPKNTF.

In this sample, this clonotype turned up many times. The chain has TRBV11-2 and TRBJ2-1; D assignment may be TRBD1 or TRBD2 (6 bases each). The germline CDR1 and CDR2 sequences are SGHAT and FQNNGV. The V end lost 4 bases, the J end lost 0 bases, and 16 bases lay between the germline ends. This CDR3 spans 17 amino acids. The CDR3 nucleotides are TGTGCCAGCAGCTCGTACTTAGGGGGGTTCTCCTACAATGAGCAGTTCTTC. Residues: CASSSYLGGFSYNEQFF.

In this sample, this clonotype turned up a few times. An end of the junction differs from the germline gene, which may be a read error. The J gene is TRBJ2-1, the V gene TRBV7-7; 7 bases map to TRBD2. CDR3 length equals 15 residues. Germline values: CDR1 SSHAT, CDR2 FNYEAQ (reference sequence). The CDR3 protein is CASSFTTSAYNEQFF. In nucleotides, the CDR3 is TGTGCTAGCAGCTTTACCACTAGCGCCTACAATGAGCAGTTCTTC.

V is TRBV6-1 and J is TRBJ2-6; TRBD1 aligns across 7 bases. The germline V gene has CDR1 MNHNS and CDR2 SASEGT. J gave up 1 base and V 7 bases, and 1 base lay outside the gene matches. The CDR3 loop spans 14 amino acids. This CDR3 reads CASTTGSGANVLTF. CDR3 DNA: TGTGCCAGCACGACAGGGTCTGGGGCCAACGTCCTGACTTTC.

Many counts were recorded for this clonotype. CDR3: CASSLPQQTGNTIYF. The DNA of the CDR3 is TGTGCCAGCAGTTTACCCCAGCAGACTGGAAACACCATATATTTT. The chain combines TRBV28 with TRBJ1-3; D call uncertain. V lost 2 bases and J lost 2, with 10 bases in between. The CDR3 sequence is 15 residues long. Germline values: CDR1 MDHEN, CDR2 SYDVKM.

The sample holds many counts of this clonotype. The chain joins TRBV27 to TRBJ2-7, with D possibly being TRBD1 (5 bases). This CDR3 has 15 residues. V was shortened by 3 bases and J by 3 bases, with 15 bases between the two germline ends. Germline V lookup: CDR1 MNHEY, CDR2 SMNVEV (reference sequence). The CDR3 DNA reads as TGTGCCAGCAGTTTCTATCAGGGCGTTCGCTACGAGCAGTACTTC. Its translation: CASSFYQGVRYEQYF.